Below, one TCR beta chain is given with its context. No cognate antigen has been identified for it. Base qualities are not recorded, but no much larger clone differs from it by a single base. This entry belongs to a study of T cell responses to AZD1222 COVID-19 vaccine (dated by TCRdb to the early 2020s). Study-level background: AZD1222 recipients given second doses at about 4 weeks or at about 12 weeks were pooled, since spike-specific TCR depth and breadth were not found to differ between the two schedules. A total of approximately 240 trial participants underwent TCR sequencing, of whom 207 received two doses of AZD1222 and 26 received two doses of the MenACWY control vaccine. Trial participants were enrolled into age subgroups of 18-55, 56-69 and 70-plus years, which contained approximately 150, 30 and 60 TCR-sequenced participants, respectively.

Per the germline V gene, MNHNS is the CDR1 and SASEGT is the CDR2. Ends trimmed: V by 1 base, J by 14 bases; bases unmatched to a gene: 15. The CDR3 has 16 amino acids, counting the end cysteine and phenylalanine. The sequence is cut down to CDR3 DNA, 48 bases in frame from base 1. The CDR3 regions of human TCRbeta chains were subjected to immunosequencing. The original pipeline was this. TCRs in the repertoires were compared against a reference library of SARS-CoV-2-specific TCRs that had been generated with the MIRA antigen-specificity platform. Breadth was defined as the fraction of unique TCRs that were SARS-CoV-2-associated, and depth was defined as the fraction of total T cells that were SARS-CoV-2-associated. Using the MIRA data, each spike-specific TCR was assigned both to the spike region to which the TCR was reactive and to a CD4 or CD8 class. Log10-transformed breadth and depth values were compared by one-way ANOVA with Sidak's multiple comparisons tests. Held by TCRdb, this immuneACCESS table contains in-frame sequences only and omits some clones. Under half of the omission traces to an unresolved V gene where checked; the cause of the rest is unknown. From that table come the V and J calls and clone size; the DNA was used to work out D and trimming. Present in this sample are some 96,000 clones, nearly 90% of which were seen just once. Of the sample, roughly 2.8% is held by the ten largest clones.

Taken with the paper, the label for time point translates to: baseline before first vaccination. Vaccinee samples came from UK trials COV001 and COV002, including a single-blind randomized controlled phase 2/3 trial of AZD1222 (ChAdOx1 nCoV-19) in healthy adults. Trial participant PBMC samples were collected at day 0 and day 28 after the second dose for TCRbeta chain sequencing. Results the study describes overall, beyond this receptor: Because no day 14 peak-response samples were available, repertoires were characterized only after the peak T cell response. Conclusions about previously exposed vaccinees are limited, since just five or six AZD1222 recipients were seropositive for SARS-CoV-2 at baseline. In the small 56-69-year group, the increase in depth fell short of significance, most likely because of low power. The vaccine-associated CD4 TCRs covered the entire spike protein, and the dominant responses fell in regions 160-218 and 743-854. After two AZD1222 doses, spike-specific TCR breadth and depth were significantly higher than at day 0 and than in MenACWY recipients. Epitopes outside the regions mutated in the B.1.351 and B.1.1.7 variants were reportedly recognized by nearly half of the unique spike-specific TCRs. Participants were mostly white British and included more females than males, and it was suggested by the authors that clonal diversity may have been underestimated.

The sequence came from an adult in good health. The chain is encoded by TRBV6-1 joined to TRBJ2-1; 9 central bases correspond to TRBD2. Specimen: peripheral blood, collected on day 0 of AZD1222 vaccination. The bases read TGTGCCAGCAGTGAAGACAGGGCGGGGGGGTTTTCGATCGAGTTCTTC. Its translation reads: CASSEDRAGGFSIEFF.